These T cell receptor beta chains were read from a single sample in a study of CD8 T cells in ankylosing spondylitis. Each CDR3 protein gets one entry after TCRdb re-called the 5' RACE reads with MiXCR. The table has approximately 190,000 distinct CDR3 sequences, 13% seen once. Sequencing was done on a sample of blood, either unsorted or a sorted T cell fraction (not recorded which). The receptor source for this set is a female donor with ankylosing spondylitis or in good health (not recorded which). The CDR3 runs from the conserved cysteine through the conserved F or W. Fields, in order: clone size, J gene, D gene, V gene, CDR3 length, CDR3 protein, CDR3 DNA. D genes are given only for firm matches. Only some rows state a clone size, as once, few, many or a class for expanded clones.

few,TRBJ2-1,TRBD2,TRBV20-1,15,CSARGTSGLDNEQFF,TGCAGTGCTAGGGGGACTAGCGGGCTAGACAATGAGCAGTTCTTC
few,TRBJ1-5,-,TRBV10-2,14,CASSDWGSNQPQHF,TGCGCCAGCAGTGATTGGGGAAGCAATCAGCCCCAGCATTTT
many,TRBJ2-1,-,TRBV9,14,CASSVHSSYNEQFF,TGTGCCAGCAGCGTACACAGCTCCTACAATGAGCAGTTCTTC
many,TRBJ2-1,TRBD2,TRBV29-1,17,CSVPLLTSGLSYNEQFF,TGCAGCGTGCCCCTTCTGACTAGCGGCCTCTCCTACAATGAGCAGTTCTTC
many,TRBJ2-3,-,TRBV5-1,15,CASSFLAVRTDTQYF,TGCGCCAGCAGCTTCTTAGCAGTCCGCACAGATACGCAGTATTTT
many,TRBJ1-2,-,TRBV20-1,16,CSATPPPSSNFYGYTF,TGCAGTGCTACCCCGCCTCCCAGTTCAAATTTCTATGGCTACACCTTC
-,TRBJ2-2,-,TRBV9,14,CASSVVSGAGELFF,TGTGCCAGCAGCGTAGTATCGGGAGCCGGGGAGCTGTTTTTT
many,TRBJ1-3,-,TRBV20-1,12,CSARSAGNTIYF,TGCAGTGCTAGATCCGCTGGAAACACCATATATTTT
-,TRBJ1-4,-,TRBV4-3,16,CASSPNGRGVNEKLFF,TGCGCCAGCAGCCCAAACGGTCGGGGAGTTAATGAAAAACTGTTTTTT
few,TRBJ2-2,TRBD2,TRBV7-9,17,CASSLTLAGGNTGELFF,TGTGCCAGCAGCCTTACGCTAGCGGGAGGGAATACCGGGGAGCTGTTTTTT
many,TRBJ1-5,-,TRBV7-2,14,CASNPTGTGQPQHF,TGTGCCAGCAACCCCACAGGGACGGGACAGCCCCAGCATTTT
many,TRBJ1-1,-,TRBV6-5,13,CASSYERRTEAFF,TGTGCCAGCAGTTACGAGAGGAGGACTGAAGCTTTCTTT
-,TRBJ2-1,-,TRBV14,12,CASSQDGPEQFF,TGTGCCAGCAGCCAAGACGGGCCTGAGCAGTTCTTC
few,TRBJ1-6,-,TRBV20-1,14,CSAIVSGEGSPLHF,TGCAGTGCTATCGTTTCAGGCGAGGGGTCACCCCTCCACTTT
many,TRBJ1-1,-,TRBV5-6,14,CASSLAGQGTEAFF,TGTGCCAGCAGCTTGGCTGGCCAGGGGACTGAAGCTTTCTTT
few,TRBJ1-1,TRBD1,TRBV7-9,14,CASSLAGTATEAFF,TGTGCCAGCAGCTTAGCGGGGACAGCCACTGAAGCTTTCTTT
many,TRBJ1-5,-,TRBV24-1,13,CATSDLYGQPQHF,TGTGCCACCAGTGATTTGTACGGGCAGCCCCAGCATTTT